Each of the 21 T cell receptor beta chains below was sequenced from the same sample in a study of PD-L1 blockade in urothelial cancer. Clones were read by immunoSEQ multiplex PCR, and TCRdb kept only the in-frame ones, dropping some. The sample records 70,000 to 85,000 clones, 84% being singletons. The specimen was PBMCs, collected around atezolizumab (anti-PD-L1) treatment. These receptors were collected from a man in his 70s with urothelial cancer.

By proportion, this clone is medium-sized (0.01 to 0.1%). V usage is TRBV25-1 and J usage is TRBJ2-5; TRBD2 might be the D (6 bases). CDR3 length equals 14 residues. Trimming cost V 5 bases and J 5 bases, with 15 bases left between them. In germline, CDR1 is MGHDK, CDR2 SYGVNS. CDR3 nucleotide sequence: TGTGCCAGCAGTCGGCGGGGAGATAGGGAGACCCAGTACTTC. It is translated as CASSRRGDRETQYF.

The chain recombines TRBV5-1 with TRBJ2-7; 9 bases agree with TRBD1. The V gene's germline CDR1 is SGHRS and CDR2 YFSETQ. The V gene end was trimmed by 5 bases and the J gene end by 3 bases; junction bases not matched to a gene: 3. The CDR3 runs to 13 residues. The CDR3 loop reads CASSTTGGYEQYF. The CDR3 region has the DNA TGCGCCAGCAGTACGACAGGGGGCTACGAGCAGTACTTC. The full variable domain, with the rest looked up from reference TRBV5-1 and TRBJ2-7, is KAGVTQTPRYLIKTRGQQVTLSCSPISGHRSVSWYQQTPGQGLQFLFEYFSETQRNKGNFPGRFSGRQFSNSRSEMNVSTLELGDSALYLCASSTTGGYEQYFGPGTRLTVT.

The chain combines TRBV19 with TRBJ2-1; TRBD2 matches 16 bases. Germline CDR1 LNHDA, CDR2 SQIVND (reference sequence). This CDR3 is 14 amino acids long. Unmatched junction bases numbered 3, after V lost 8 bases and J lost 8 bases. In nucleotides, the CDR3 is TGTGCCAGTGGGACTAGCGGGAGGGTTCATGAGCAGTTCTTC. Encoded protein: CASGTSGRVHEQFF.

The J gene is TRBJ1-1, the V gene TRBV28; D remains unclear. This CDR3 comprises 12 residues. Germline-derived CDR1 and CDR2 are MDHEN and SYDVKM. With 5 bases removed from V and 4 bases from J, the gap between germline ends came to 8 bases. In DNA, the CDR3 is TGTGCCAGCAGTGGGAGACCCACTGAAGCTTTCTTT. Translation: CASSGRPTEAFF.

This chain connects TRBV6-5 to TRBJ1-2, with D unresolved. The V gene's germline CDR1 is MNHEY and CDR2 SVGAGI. The length of the CDR3 is 13 residues. V lost 0 bases to trimming and J lost 8 bases, with 10 bases between them. CDR3 sequence (DNA): TGTGCCAGCAGTTACTCGGGCAGCGGGGGCTACACCTTC. Its protein product is CASSYSGSGGYTF.

The rearrangement uses TRBV28 and TRBJ2-3; D unresolved. The CDR3 contains 17 residues. V gave up 4 bases and J gave up 0 bases, with 17 bases separating them. Per the germline V gene, CDR1 is MDHEN and CDR2 is SYDVKM. DNA for the CDR3: TGTGCCAGCAGTTCCCAACCAGGCATAGGTAGCACAGATACGCAGTATTTT. Its protein product is CASSSQPGIGSTDTQYF.

V gene TRBV28 combines with J gene TRBJ2-5, with TRBD1 identical over 8 bases. Unmatched junction bases numbered 11, after V lost 5 bases and J lost 3 bases. The CDR3 loop spans 16 amino acids. CDR1 is MDHEN and CDR2 is SYDVKM in the germline V gene. The CDR3 is CASSLLDRGRKETQYF. As DNA, the CDR3 is TGTGCCAGCAGTCTACTCGACAGGGGCAGAAAAGAGACCCAGTACTTC. Together with reference TRBV28 and TRBJ2-5, the CDR3 gives the full variable domain: DVKVTQSSRYLVKRTGEKVFLECVQDMDHENMFWYRQDPGLGLRLIYFSYDVKMKEKGDIPEGYSVSREKKERFSLILESASTNQTSMYLCASSLLDRGRKETQYFGPGTRLLVL.

The chain couples TRBV5-1 to TRBJ2-6; TRBD2 matches 9 bases. This CDR3 comprises 23 residues. J lost 0 bases, V lost 4 bases, and 23 bases had no gene match. CDR1 SGHRS and CDR2 YFSETQ come from the germline V gene. CDR3 DNA sequence: TGCGCCAGCAGCCTACGGTTAAACGGCGAGCGGGAGGACCACCCCTCTGGGGCCAACGTCCTGACTTTC. It translates to CASSLRLNGEREDHPSGANVLTF.

The genes are TRBV6-1 and TRBJ1-5; 10 bases align to TRBD1. Germline assignment: CDR1 MNHNS and CDR2 SASEGT. The trim removed 4 bases at V and 3 bases at J, leaving 3 bases unmatched. The CDR3 sequence is 15 residues long. This CDR3 is CASSGQGAPNQPQHF. In DNA form, the CDR3 reads TGTGCCAGCAGTGGACAGGGGGCTCCCAATCAGCCCCAGCATTTT.

The chain couples TRBV5-1 to TRBJ2-7, with a weak D call TRBD2 (5 bases). This CDR3 comprises 14 residues. The germline V gene has CDR1 SGHRS and CDR2 YFSETQ. Trimming took 4 bases from V and 0 from J, leaving 11 bases between them. Here the CDR3 DNA reads TGCGCCAGCAGCCCAACGGGGAGCTCCTACGAGCAGTACTTC. Translating gives CASSPTGSSYEQYF.

This chain uses TRBV7-7 with TRBJ2-7; 7 nucleotides agree with TRBD1. CDR1 SSHAT and CDR2 FNYEAQ come from the germline V gene (reference sequence). CDR3 length equals 13 residues. Losses at the gene ends were 6 bases for V and 6 bases for J; bases not matched to a gene: 8. DNA for the CDR3: TGTGCCAGCAGTTCTGACAGGGCCGCCGAGCAGTACTTC. It codes for CASSSDRAAEQYF.

The chain employs TRBV27 and TRBJ2-2; D gene uncertain. This CDR3 comprises 13 residues. Germline CDR1 is MNHEY and CDR2 is SMNVEV (reference sequence). Deletions cut 2 bases from V and 6 bases from J, with 7 bases between. This CDR3 is CASSLSSSGELFF. The CDR3 nucleotides read TGTGCCAGCAGTTTAAGCTCGTCCGGGGAGCTGTTTTTT.

V usage is TRBV5-1 and J usage is TRBJ2-3; 7 nucleotides agree with TRBD2. Germline assignment: CDR1 SGHRS and CDR2 YFSETQ. V lost 3 bases to trimming and J lost 0 bases; unmatched junction nucleotides: 4. This CDR3 comprises 15 residues. The CDR3 sequence is CASSSLAGSTDTQYF. In nucleotides, the CDR3 is TGCGCCAGCAGCTCCTTAGCGGGTAGCACAGATACGCAGTATTTT.

The chain employs TRBV27 and TRBJ2-7, with a tentative D call TRBD2 (5 bases). The CDR3 extends over 15 amino acids. Trimming removed 2 bases at V and 2 bases at J, with 13 bases between. Germline CDR1 reads MNHEY; CDR2 reads SMNVEV (reference sequence). CDR3 protein: CASSLRAAGAYEQYF. In nucleotides, the CDR3 is TGTGCCAGCAGTTTACGGGCAGCCGGGGCCTACGAGCAGTACTTC.

The CDR3: CASSLAGAVETQYF. The CDR3 DNA is TGTGCCAGCAGCTTAGCGGGAGCGGTTGAGACCCAGTACTTC. This chain joins TRBV11-1 and TRBJ2-5; a weak D match, TRBD2 (5 bases). CDR1 is SGHAT, CDR2 FQDESV, per germline (reference sequence). The length of the CDR3 is 14 residues. Trimming took 0 bases from V and 5 from J, leaving 10 bases between them.

This clone occurred a few times. The chain uses TRBV5-5 and TRBJ2-3; D unresolved. The V end was cut by 3 bases, the J end by 4 bases, with 12 bases between. The V gene's germline CDR1 is SGHKS and CDR2 YYEKEE (reference sequence). This CDR3 has 14 residues. CDR3 protein: CASSSGPAADTQYF. The DNA of the CDR3 is TGTGCCAGCAGCTCGGGTCCTGCGGCAGATACGCAGTATTTT.

This sequence joins TRBV29-1 and TRBJ2-1; TRBD2 agrees at 16 bases. The CDR3 is made up of 15 amino acids. Losses at the gene ends were 5 bases for V and 8 bases for J; bases not matched to a gene: 6. Germline CDR1 is SQVTM and CDR2 is ANQGSEA. DNA of the CDR3: TGCAGCGTTAAGGGGACTAGCGGGAGGGATTATGAGCAGTTCTTC. Protein sequence: CSVKGTSGRDYEQFF.

V is TRBV5-1 and J is TRBJ2-5; TRBD2 agrees at 10 bases. Trimming at V came to 2 bases and at J to 5 bases, leaving 6 bases not matched to a gene. The CDR3 runs 15 residues. Per germline, CDR1 SGHRS and CDR2 YFSETQ. The CDR3 nucleotides read TGCGCCAGCAGCTTCCTGGGACTAGCGTTGGAGACCCAGTACTTC. Its translation is CASSFLGLALETQYF.

The V gene is TRBV19, the J gene TRBJ2-3; a weak D match, TRBD2 (6 bases). CDR1 is LNHDA and CDR2 is SQIVND in the germline V gene (reference sequence). The CDR3 sequence is 14 residues long. Trimming took off 6 bases at V and 4 bases at J, with 14 bases between the two ends. CDR3 in DNA: TGTGCCAGTAGGGCGGGATTGTTTTCAGATACGCAGTATTTT. Its translation: CASRAGLFSDTQYF.

In its sample, this clone was seen a few times. The chain uses TRBV10-1 and TRBJ2-3; TRBD2 matches 8 bases. V trimming: 4 bases; J trimming: 3 bases; junction bases outside the gene matches: 9. Germline assignment: CDR1 WNHNN and CDR2 SYGVQD (reference sequence). There are 16 residues in the CDR3. The CDR3 DNA sequence: TGCGCCAGCAGTGGAGAAAGCGGGAGTCGTACAGATACGCAGTATTTT. Protein product: CASSGESGSRTDTQYF.

This chain connects TRBV19 to TRBJ2-7, with a possible D match to TRBD1 (6 bases). The CDR3 sequence is 13 residues long. The V gene lost 6 bases and the J gene lost 6 bases, with 15 bases spanning the gap. Germline V gives CDR1 LNHDA, CDR2 SQIVND (reference sequence). Written as DNA, the CDR3 is TGTGCCAGTAGAGCGACAGGTTTGCGCGAGCAGTACTTC. Its translation: CASRATGLREQYF.